This entry features one T cell receptor beta chain sequence. This specimen comes from a study of blood T cell repertoires in COVID-19. About the study: PBMCs, B-cell-depleted T cells, or T cells were the source of the cDNA or gDNA that made up the material.

Assay used: immunoSEQ multiplex PCR; TCRdb lists only in-frame clones, some missing. The table includes approximately 240,000 clones, around 80% detected once. Germline V gives CDR1 MDHEN, CDR2 SYDVKM. V was pared by 4 bases and J by 4 bases, with 16 bases between. This CDR3 has 15 residues. The sequence was obtained from a woman aged 40-49 years with active or convalescent COVID-19. The source material was peripheral blood. This chain joins TRBV28 and TRBJ1-2; the D gene is possibly TRBD1 (5 bases). The CDR3: CASSWGQVISYGYTF. The CDR3 nucleotides read TGTGCCAGCAGTTGGGGCCAGGTGATATCCTATGGCTACACCTTC.